The sequence of this TCR beta chain was determined in a study of T cell responses to AZD1222 COVID-19 vaccine. Whole-study findings and limits: Of the AZD1222 recipients, only 6 or 7 were seropositive at baseline. Two AZD1222 doses significantly raised spike-specific TCR breadth and depth over controls. Donors, mostly white British, included more females; clonal diversity was possibly underestimated.

The germline CDR1 and CDR2 sequences are SEHNR and FQNEAQ (reference sequence). The CDR3 has 12 amino acids. Trimming pared 4 bases from V and 7 bases from J, leaving 10 bases between. Details on this clone: Its specificity is unknown.

The table came from immunoSEQ multiplex PCR; TCRdb's copy has only in-frame clones and leaves some out. The table has more than 110,000 clones, approximately 85% seen once. The chain links TRBV7-9 to TRBJ1-1; tentatively, D is TRBD1 (6 bases). The TCR originated in an adult in good health. The sequenced sample was peripheral blood, obtained on day 0 of AZD1222 vaccination. In DNA, the CDR3 is TGTGCCAGCAGCTCCCAGACAGGTGAAGCTTTCTTT. This gives the protein CASSSQTGEAFF.